These T cell receptor beta chains were read from a single sample in a study of blood T cells in healthy people across ages. TCRdb called the 5' RACE reads again in MiXCR, with one record for every CDR3 protein. The table has fewer than 2 million distinct CDR3 sequences, about two fifths seen once. The source material was blood. All receptors derive from a human donor in good health. CDR3s include the opening cysteine and the closing phenylalanine or tryptophan.

CASSQTGGRIEQYF	TRBV7-9	TRBJ2-7
CSASQGHGEKLFF	TRBV20-1	TRBJ1-4
CASSVASRLAGGQGTYNEQFF	TRBV9	TRBJ2-1
CANNSGESSGNTIYF	TRBV5-1	TRBJ1-3
CASSPQDTQETQYF	TRBV6-2/TRBV6-3	TRBJ2-5
CASSLVWPDTDTQYF	TRBV7-2	TRBJ2-3
CASSSPAGGPTNEQFF	TRBV7-2	TRBJ2-1
CSASQGSYNEQFF	TRBV20-1	TRBJ2-1
CASSPFPTNRLGNEQFF	TRBV12-3/TRBV12-4	TRBJ2-1
CSARAQSSYEQYF	TRBV20-1	TRBJ2-7
CASSRAGTDYGYTF	TRBV7-2	TRBJ1-2
CASSVGSRGGNYGYTF	TRBV9	TRBJ1-2
CASSLQGGNEEKLFF	TRBV5-1	TRBJ1-4
CACSQELDLETQYF	TRBV4-1	TRBJ2-5
CASSWDFRTYF	TRBV12-3/TRBV12-4	TRBJ2-3